These 19 T cell receptor beta chains came from one sample sequenced in a study of cytomegalovirus exposure and HLA in healthy donors. This PCR relied on a set of 60 Vbeta primers and 13 Jbeta primers. Measured with immunoSEQ multiplex PCR; TCRdb has only the in-frame clones, and not every one. The repertoire holds about 120,000 clones, with roughly 62% as singletons. Sequencing was done on a sample of PBMCs. The receptor set was obtained from a man aged 30 to 39 in good health and CMV-seropositive.

This clone has only a few counts. The chain joins TRBV11-2 to TRBJ1-1; D ambiguous. CDR1 and CDR2 from the germline V gene are SGHAT and FQNNGV. The CDR3 is made up of 14 amino acids. Trimming left V 3 bases short and J 6 bases short, with 14 bases between. The CDR3 coding sequence is TGTGCCAGCAGCTTGCGGCTCTACCCTCCTGAAGCTTTCTTT. As protein: CASSLRLYPPEAFF.

CDR3 protein: CASTYTGGNTGELFF. Here the CDR3 DNA reads TGTGCCAGCACATATACAGGGGGGAACACCGGGGAGCTGTTTTTT. The chain joins TRBV6-6 to TRBJ2-2, with 8 bases matching TRBD1. The CDR3 is made up of 15 amino acids. Trimming removed 7 bases from V and 1 base from J; junction bases left unmatched: 5. CDR1 and CDR2 from the germline V gene are MNHNY and SVGAGI (reference sequence).

The chain uses TRBV29-1 and TRBJ1-2, with a tentative D call TRBD1 (5 bases). Trimming pared 5 bases from V and 4 bases from J, leaving 11 bases between. The germline gives CDR1 SQVTM, CDR2 ANQGSEA. The length of the CDR3 is 12 residues. The CDR3 sequence: CSVHRKFYGYTF. Here the CDR3 DNA reads TGCAGCGTTCACAGGAAATTCTATGGCTACACCTTC.

This clone was recorded only once. This chain joins TRBV5-1 and TRBJ2-7; a possible D gene is TRBD1 (5 bases). In germline, CDR1 is SGHRS, CDR2 YFSETQ. The CDR3 runs to 14 residues. Trimming took off 2 bases at V and 2 bases at J, with 11 bases between the two ends. The DNA of the CDR3 is TGCGCCAGCAGCTTACAGGTGCCTACCTACGAGCAGTACTTC. This sequence encodes CASSLQVPTYEQYF.

The chain couples TRBV6-7 to TRBJ1-5, with a tentative D call TRBD1 (5 bases). TRBV6-7 is known as an ORF, though its function is uncertain. This CDR3 has 11 amino acids. Deletions cut 5 bases from V and 10 bases from J, with 9 bases between. DNA of the CDR3: TGTGCCAGCAGTCACAGGCCACCCCAGCATTTT. Translation: CASSHRPPQHF.

A few counts support this clone. V gene TRBV19 combines with J gene TRBJ2-6; possibly TRBD2 for D (6 bases). CDR1 is LNHDA, CDR2 SQIVND, per germline (reference sequence). Trimming took 3 bases from V and 0 from J, leaving 12 bases between them. The CDR3 extends over 17 amino acids. Here the CDR3 DNA reads TGTGCCAGTAGTATCGGAGGGGACCTCTCTGGGGCCAACGTCCTGACTTTC. Its protein product is CASSIGGDLSGANVLTF.

This clone was picked up one time. The chain uses TRBV4-3 and TRBJ2-7, with TRBD2 identical over 12 bases. After removal of 0 bases from V and 4 bases from J, the junction contained 7 bases not matched to a gene. Germline-derived CDR1 and CDR2 are LGHNA and YSLEER. This CDR3 has 17 amino acids. The CDR3 loop reads CASSQDFATSGRYEQYF. DNA of the CDR3: TGCGCCAGCAGCCAAGATTTCGCAACTAGCGGGAGGTACGAGCAGTACTTC.

CDR3 amino acids: CATSRDLGGSSEQFF. The CDR3 region has the DNA TGTGCCACCAGCAGAGATCTAGGAGGATCCAGTGAGCAGTTCTTC. The chain recombines TRBV15 with TRBJ2-1; the D gene is possibly TRBD2 (5 bases). Trimming left V 0 bases short and J 9 bases short, with 15 bases between. The germline CDR1 and CDR2 sequences are LNHNV and YYDKDF (reference sequence). This CDR3 is 15 amino acids long.

The V and J genes are TRBV7-2 and TRBJ2-5; 7 bases map to TRBD1. This CDR3 is 16 amino acids long. J was trimmed by 1 base and V by 6 bases; bases with no gene match: 11. Germline CDR1 SGHTA, CDR2 FQGNSA. The CDR3 bases are TGTGCCAGCAGACAACACAGGGGTGGGCGCCAAGAGACCCAGTACTTC. The encoded protein is CASRQHRGGRQETQYF.

The chain links TRBV4-3 to TRBJ2-2, with D possibly matching TRBD1 (5 bases). The CDR3 is 18 residues long. The germline gives CDR1 LGHNA, CDR2 YSLEER. V lost 0 bases, J lost 0 bases, and 14 bases lay in between. Here the CDR3 reads CASSQEAQGRSNTGELFF. The CDR3 DNA sequence: TGCGCCAGCAGCCAAGAAGCGCAGGGAAGGTCGAACACCGGGGAGCTGTTTTTT.

Details on this clone: One end of the junction does not line up with germline, which may come from a read error. This sequence joins TRBV7-9 and TRBJ1-2; D not certain. Looked up from germline, CDR1 is SEHNR and CDR2 is FQNEAQ (reference sequence). This CDR3 region has 12 residues. The CDR3 sequence is CSSSRGPRGYTF. The CDR3 nucleotides are TGTTCCAGCAGCCGCGGCCCCCGAGGCTACACCTTC.

The chain couples TRBV5-4 to TRBJ2-7; perhaps TRBD1 as D (5 bases). Germline CDR1 reads SGHNT; CDR2 reads YYREEE (reference sequence). The CDR3 length is 14 residues. V was shortened by 4 bases and J by 2 bases, with 13 bases between the two germline ends. The CDR3 is CASSPKIGAYEQYF. Here the CDR3 DNA reads TGTGCCAGCAGCCCAAAAATAGGGGCCTACGAGCAGTACTTC.

The chain joins TRBV7-8 to TRBJ1-5; D might be TRBD1 (6 bases). There are 16 residues in the CDR3. Trimming removed 5 bases at V and 6 bases at J, with 20 bases between. Germline V gene sequence: CDR1 SGHVS, CDR2 FQNEAQ. CDR3 DNA: TGTGCCAGCAGCCCGTCGGGGGGGCGACCTAGTCAGCCCCAGCATTTT. Residues: CASSPSGGRPSQPQHF.

The chain has TRBV30 and TRBJ2-5; D unresolved. The germline V and J ends were trimmed by 0 bases and 2 bases, with 4 bases remaining between them. CDR1 is GTSNPN and CDR2 is SVGIG in the germline V gene (reference sequence). The CDR3 runs to 12 residues. The CDR3 bases are TGTGCCTGGAGTGTAACTCAAGAGACCCAGTACTTC. It translates to CAWSVTQETQYF.

The chain joins TRBV2 to TRBJ1-1; D is perhaps TRBD1 (5 bases). The CDR3 has 14 residues. V was pared by 7 bases and J by 4 bases, with 16 bases between. Germline-derived CDR1 and CDR2 are SNHLY and FYNNEI. The CDR3 protein is CASTYQRRGTEAFF. DNA for the CDR3: TGTGCCAGCACCTACCAACGGAGGGGCACTGAAGCTTTCTTT.

Details on this clone: Mismatch with germline at one junction end may stem from a read error. This sequence joins TRBV5-6 and TRBJ1-2; D gene unclear. This CDR3 contains 15 residues. Germline CDR1 SGHDT, CDR2 YYEEEE. DNA of the CDR3: TGTGTCAGCAGCTTGTGGGCAGCAGACGGGGATGGCTACACCTTC. This encodes CVSSLWAADGDGYTF.

The rearrangement joins TRBV7-2 to TRBJ2-4, with D maybe TRBD1 (6 bases). This CDR3 has 17 amino acids. Trimming took off 1 base at V and 0 bases at J, with 13 bases between the two ends. Looked up from germline, CDR1 is SGHTA and CDR2 is FQGNSA. CDR3 bases: TGTGCCAGCAGCTTAGTAGGTGCAGGGGTAGCCAAAAACATTCAGTACTTC. Its protein product is CASSLVGAGVAKNIQYF. Full variable domain (remainder filled in from reference TRBV7-2 and TRBJ2-4): GAGVSQSPSNKVTEKGKDVELRCDPISGHTALYWYRQSLGQGLEFLIYFQGNSAPDKSGLPSDRFSAERTGGSVSTLTIQRTQQEDSAVYLCASSLVGAGVAKNIQYFGAGTRLSVL.

The J gene is TRBJ2-1, the V gene TRBV28; weak D call: TRBD1 (6 bases). Deletions cut 6 bases from V and 2 bases from J, with 20 bases between. The CDR3 sequence is 17 residues long. CDR1 and CDR2 from the germline V gene are MDHEN and SYDVKM. Here the CDR3 DNA reads TGTGCCAGCAGCGATCAAAGAGACAGGAAAACCTACAATGAGCAGTTCTTC. It is translated as CASSDQRDRKTYNEQFF.

The CDR3 DNA reads as TGCGCCAGCAGCTTGGCTGATCTGACTAGCGGAAACTACGAGCAGTACTTC. Translation gives CASSLADLTSGNYEQYF. The gene calls are TRBV5-1 and TRBJ2-7, with 9 bases matching TRBD2. Germline V gene data show CDR1 as SGHRS and CDR2 as YFSETQ. This CDR3 is 17 amino acids long. Trimming removed 0 bases from V and 3 bases from J; junction bases left unmatched: 10. Full variable domain (remainder filled in from reference TRBV5-1 and TRBJ2-7): KAGVTQTPRYLIKTRGQQVTLSCSPISGHRSVSWYQQTPGQGLQFLFEYFSETQRNKGNFPGRFSGRQFSNSRSEMNVSTLELGDSALYLCASSLADLTSGNYEQYFGPGTRLTVT.